This record looks at one T cell receptor beta chain sequence and its context. Which antigen it targets is not known. No qualities accompany the bases; no much larger clone lies one base away. The sample originates from a study of blood T cell repertoires in COVID-19 (dated by TCRdb to about 2020). Looking at the study overall: Samples from collaborators originated in the United States, Italy and Spain and spanned both the acute and convalescent phases of COVID-19. The material from the prospective study consisted of cDNA or gDNA derived from T cells, B-cell-depleted T cells, or PBMCs. The dataset comprised deeply sampled blood TCRbeta repertoires from subjects exposed to, actively infected with, or recovered from COVID-19. The repertoires were released in a freely available public database intended as a resource for research on the immune response to SARS-CoV-2. The samples were drawn from two sources: the first 160 participants of the ongoing ImmuneRACE study, and fewer than 1,500 subjects contributed by 6 global collaborators. Nearly every sample came with metadata listing a de-identified subject ID, COVID-19 status, age in years and sex. Where HLA class I and class II types were available, the types were taken from metadata supplied by the sample provider, not from assay-based typing. Study-level results and caveats: Clinical and demographic metadata were provided uncurated, with the amount varying by source and participant.

One collaborating source in Seattle enrolled patients while the patients were actively infected and followed the patients over time throughout the course of disease. Collaborating institutions collected whole blood in K2EDTA tubes following their own protocols. For TCRbeta analysis, collaborators shipped samples in one of three forms: frozen whole blood, isolated PBMCs, or DNA extracted from either of those sample types. TCRbeta CDR3 regions were amplified from genomic DNA using the immunoSEQ Assay, a bias-controlled multiplex PCR. The original pipeline was this. Within the assay, amplification of reference gene primers was used to estimate how many nucleated cells each sample contained. To quantify the absolute abundance of each unique TCRbeta CDR3 rearrangement, sequence reads were collapsed and filtered. For each sample, productive Simpson clonality was calculated as the square root of Simpson's diversity index over productive rearrangements. Drawn from immuneACCESS, this table holds only the in-frame rearrangements with V and J called that TCRdb kept. Clones are partly lost; checked studies trace under half to an unresolved V gene and leave the rest unexplained. V and J calls plus clone size are reproduced from that table; the DNA served to infer D and trimming. The sample has roughly 480,000 clones on record, roughly nine tenths of them singletons. Of the sample, 0.9% is held by the ten largest clones.

V lost 4 bases and J lost 3 bases, and the count of bases not matched to a germline gene is 8. CDR1 and CDR2 are read off the germline V gene as SGHAT and FQNNGV. The cysteine opens and the phenylalanine closes a CDR3 of 15 amino acids. Of all the DNA, just the CDR3 is kept, 45 bases in frame from base 1. Sequencing input: peripheral blood. The V and J genes are TRBV11-2 and TRBJ1-2; TRBD1 fits 7 bases in the junction. The receptor was derived from a man aged 18 to 30 with COVID-19, enrolled during active disease. The CDR3: CASSSEDRVYYGYTF. The nucleotide sequence reads as follows: TGTGCCAGCAGCTCCGAAGACAGGGTTTACTATGGCTACACCTTC.